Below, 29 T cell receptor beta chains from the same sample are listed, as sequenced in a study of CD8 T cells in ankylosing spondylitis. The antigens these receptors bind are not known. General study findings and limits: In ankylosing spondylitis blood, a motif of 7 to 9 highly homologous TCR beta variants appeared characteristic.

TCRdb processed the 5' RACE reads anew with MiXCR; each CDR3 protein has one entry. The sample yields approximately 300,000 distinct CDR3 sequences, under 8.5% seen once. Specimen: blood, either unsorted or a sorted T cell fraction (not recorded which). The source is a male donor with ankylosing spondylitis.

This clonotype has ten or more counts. The CDR3 region has the DNA TGTGCCAGCAGCTTAGGAGAGAGGGAGACCCAGTACTTC. Translation gives CASSLGERETQYF. V gene TRBV7-8 combines with J gene TRBJ2-5; no definite D call. Germline V gene sequence: CDR1 SGHVS, CDR2 FQNEAQ. This CDR3 contains 13 residues. V lost 1 base and J lost 5, with 8 bases in between.

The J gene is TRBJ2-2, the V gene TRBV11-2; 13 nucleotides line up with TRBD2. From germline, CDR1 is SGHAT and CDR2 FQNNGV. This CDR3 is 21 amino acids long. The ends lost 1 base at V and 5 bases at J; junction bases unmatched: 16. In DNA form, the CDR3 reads TGTGCCAGCAGCTTAGTCCTTTACGGACTAGCGGGAGAGGGGGGTACCGGGGAGCTGTTTTTT. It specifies CASSLVLYGLAGEGGTGELFF.

Written as DNA, the CDR3 is TGTGCCAGCAGCCCTACTGGACGCTTCGGCTACACCTTC. Protein: CASSPTGRFGYTF. The chain recombines TRBV7-2 with TRBJ1-2; D remains unclear. The CDR3 is made up of 13 amino acids. Germline loops: CDR1 SGHTA, CDR2 FQGNSA. Trimming pared 5 bases from V and 8 bases from J, leaving 15 bases between.

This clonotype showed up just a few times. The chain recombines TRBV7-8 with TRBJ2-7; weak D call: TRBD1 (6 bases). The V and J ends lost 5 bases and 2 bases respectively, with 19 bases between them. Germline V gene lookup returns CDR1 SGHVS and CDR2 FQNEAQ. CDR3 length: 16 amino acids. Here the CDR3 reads CASSPRGRTETYEQYF. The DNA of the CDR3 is TGTGCCAGCAGCCCAAGGGGTAGGACAGAAACCTACGAGCAGTACTTC.

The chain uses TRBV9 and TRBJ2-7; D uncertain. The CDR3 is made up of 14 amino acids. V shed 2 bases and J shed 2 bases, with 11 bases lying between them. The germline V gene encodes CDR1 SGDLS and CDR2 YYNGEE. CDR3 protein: CASSVEDNPYEQYF. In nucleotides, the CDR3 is TGTGCCAGCAGCGTTGAGGATAACCCCTACGAGCAGTACTTC. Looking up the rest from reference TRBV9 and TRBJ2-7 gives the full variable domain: DSGVTQTPKHLITATGQRVTLRCSPRSGDLSVYWYQQSLDQGLQFLIQYYNGEERAKGNILERFSAQQFPDLHSELNLSSLELGDSALYFCASSVEDNPYEQYFGPGTRLTVT.

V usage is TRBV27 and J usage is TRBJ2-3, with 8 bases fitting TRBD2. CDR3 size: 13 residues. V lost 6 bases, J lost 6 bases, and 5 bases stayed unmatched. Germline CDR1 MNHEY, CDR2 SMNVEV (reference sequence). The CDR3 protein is CASSHGGGDTQYF. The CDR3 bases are TGTGCCAGCAGCCACGGGGGGGGGGATACGCAGTATTTT.

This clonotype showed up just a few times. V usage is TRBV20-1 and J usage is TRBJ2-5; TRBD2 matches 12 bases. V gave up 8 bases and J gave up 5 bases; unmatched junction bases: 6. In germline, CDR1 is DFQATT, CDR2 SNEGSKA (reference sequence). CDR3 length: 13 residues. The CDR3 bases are TGCAGTCCACAGACTAGCGGGAGTGAGACCCAGTACTTC. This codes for CSPQTSGSETQYF.

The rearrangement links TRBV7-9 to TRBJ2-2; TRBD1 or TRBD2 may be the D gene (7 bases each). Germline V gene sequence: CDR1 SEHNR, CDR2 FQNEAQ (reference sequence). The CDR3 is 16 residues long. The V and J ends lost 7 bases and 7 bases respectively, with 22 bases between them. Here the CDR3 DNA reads TGTGCCAGCAAACCGGAAGACAGGGCGGGGGACGGGGAGCTGTTTTTT. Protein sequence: CASKPEDRAGDGELFF.

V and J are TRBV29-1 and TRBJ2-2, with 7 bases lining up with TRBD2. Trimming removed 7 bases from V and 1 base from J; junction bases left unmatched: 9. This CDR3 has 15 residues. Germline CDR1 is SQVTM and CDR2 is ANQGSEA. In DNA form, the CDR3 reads TGCAGCGCCCGGGGGGTGTCAGGGAACACCGGGGAGCTGTTTTTT. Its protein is CSARGVSGNTGELFF.

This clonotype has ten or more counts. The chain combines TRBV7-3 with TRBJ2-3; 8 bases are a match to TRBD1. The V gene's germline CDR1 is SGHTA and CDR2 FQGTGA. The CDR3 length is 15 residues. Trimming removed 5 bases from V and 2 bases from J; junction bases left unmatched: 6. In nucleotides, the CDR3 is TGTGCCAGCAGCCCTTGGACAGGGACCACAGATACGCAGTATTTT. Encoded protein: CASSPWTGTTDTQYF.

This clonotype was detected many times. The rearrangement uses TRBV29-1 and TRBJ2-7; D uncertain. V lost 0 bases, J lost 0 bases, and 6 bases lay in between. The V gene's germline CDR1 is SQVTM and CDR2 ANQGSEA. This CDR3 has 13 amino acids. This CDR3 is CSVEDRSSYEQYF. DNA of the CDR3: TGCAGCGTTGAAGACAGGAGCTCCTACGAGCAGTACTTC.

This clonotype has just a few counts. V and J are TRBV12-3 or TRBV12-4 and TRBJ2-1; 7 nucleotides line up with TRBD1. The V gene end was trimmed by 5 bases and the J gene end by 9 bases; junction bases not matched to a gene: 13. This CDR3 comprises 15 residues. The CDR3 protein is CASSPHLGTAFEQFF. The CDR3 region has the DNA TGTGCCAGCAGTCCGCATCTCGGGACAGCGTTTGAGCAGTTCTTC.

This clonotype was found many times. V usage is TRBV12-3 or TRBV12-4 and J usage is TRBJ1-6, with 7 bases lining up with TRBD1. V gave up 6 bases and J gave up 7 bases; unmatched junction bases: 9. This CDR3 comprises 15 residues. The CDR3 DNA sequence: TGTGCCAGCAGCCGTCACAGGGGACAAAATTCACCCCTCCACTTT. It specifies CASSRHRGQNSPLHF.

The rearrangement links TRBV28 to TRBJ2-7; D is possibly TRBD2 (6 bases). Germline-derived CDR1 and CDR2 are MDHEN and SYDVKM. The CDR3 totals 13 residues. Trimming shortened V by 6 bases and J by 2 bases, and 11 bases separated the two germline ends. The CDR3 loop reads CASSGGNPYEQYF. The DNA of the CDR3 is TGTGCCAGCAGCGGGGGAAATCCCTACGAGCAGTACTTC.

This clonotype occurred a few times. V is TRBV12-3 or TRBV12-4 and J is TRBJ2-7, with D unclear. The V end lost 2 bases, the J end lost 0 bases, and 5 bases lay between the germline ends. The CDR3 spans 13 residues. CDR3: CASSLIFSYEQYF. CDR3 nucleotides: TGTGCCAGCAGTTTAATTTTCTCCTACGAGCAGTACTTC.

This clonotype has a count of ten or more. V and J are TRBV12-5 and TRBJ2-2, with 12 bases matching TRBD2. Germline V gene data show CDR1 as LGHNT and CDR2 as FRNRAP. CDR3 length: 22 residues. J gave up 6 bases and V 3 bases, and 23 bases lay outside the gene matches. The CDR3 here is CASGFWGTGTSGLLSGPGELFF. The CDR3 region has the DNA TGTGCTAGTGGTTTCTGGGGGACCGGGACTAGCGGGTTATTATCGGGGCCCGGGGAGCTGTTTTTT.

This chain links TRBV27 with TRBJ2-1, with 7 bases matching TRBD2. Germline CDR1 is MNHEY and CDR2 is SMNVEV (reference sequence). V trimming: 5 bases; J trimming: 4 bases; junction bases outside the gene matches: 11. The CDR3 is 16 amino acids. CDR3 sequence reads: CASSPPQLATYNEQFF. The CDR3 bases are TGTGCCAGCAGTCCACCTCAACTAGCGACATACAATGAGCAGTTCTTC.

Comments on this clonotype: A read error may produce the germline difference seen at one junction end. The CDR3 sequence is CASSVARVNTGAFF. CDR3 sequence (DNA): TGTGCCAGCAGTGTGGCCAGGGTGAACACTGGAGCTTTCTTT. The chain employs TRBV2 and TRBJ1-1; possible D gene TRBD1, 5 bases. The CDR3 extends over 14 amino acids. The germline V gene encodes CDR1 SNHLY and CDR2 FYNNEI.

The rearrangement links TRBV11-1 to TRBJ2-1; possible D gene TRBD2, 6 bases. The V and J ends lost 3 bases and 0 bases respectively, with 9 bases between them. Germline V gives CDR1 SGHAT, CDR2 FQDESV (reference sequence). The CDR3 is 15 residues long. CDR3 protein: CASSLEGPSYNEQFF. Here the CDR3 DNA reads TGTGCCAGCAGCTTGGAGGGCCCCTCCTACAATGAGCAGTTCTTC.

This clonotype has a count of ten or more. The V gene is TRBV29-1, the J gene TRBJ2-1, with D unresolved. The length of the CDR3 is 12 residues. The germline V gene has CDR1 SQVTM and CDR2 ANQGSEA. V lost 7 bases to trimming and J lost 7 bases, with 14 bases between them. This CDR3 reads CSGRSVVNEQFF. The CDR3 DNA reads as TGCAGCGGCCGATCCGTCGTTAATGAGCAGTTCTTC.

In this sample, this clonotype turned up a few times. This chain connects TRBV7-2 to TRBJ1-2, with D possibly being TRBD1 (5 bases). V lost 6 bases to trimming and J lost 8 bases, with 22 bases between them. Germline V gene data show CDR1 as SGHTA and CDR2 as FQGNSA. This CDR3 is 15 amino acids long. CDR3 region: CASSRSGPIRLGYTF. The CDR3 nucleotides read TGTGCCAGCAGTCGGTCGGGACCGATTCGCTTGGGCTACACCTTC.

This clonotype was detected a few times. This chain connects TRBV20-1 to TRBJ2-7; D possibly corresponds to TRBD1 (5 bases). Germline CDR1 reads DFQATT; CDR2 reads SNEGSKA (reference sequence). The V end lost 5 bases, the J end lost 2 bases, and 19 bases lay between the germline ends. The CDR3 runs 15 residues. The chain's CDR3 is CSASNGQGSPYEQYF. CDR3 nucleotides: TGCAGTGCTTCTAACGGCCAGGGAAGTCCCTACGAGCAGTACTTC.

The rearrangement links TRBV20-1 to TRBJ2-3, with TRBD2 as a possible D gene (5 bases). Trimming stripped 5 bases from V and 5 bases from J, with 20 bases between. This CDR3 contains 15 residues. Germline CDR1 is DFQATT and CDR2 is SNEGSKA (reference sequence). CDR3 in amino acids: CSAPPLTSSQDTQYF. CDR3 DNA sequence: TGCAGTGCTCCACCCCTTACTAGTTCCCAAGATACGCAGTATTTT.

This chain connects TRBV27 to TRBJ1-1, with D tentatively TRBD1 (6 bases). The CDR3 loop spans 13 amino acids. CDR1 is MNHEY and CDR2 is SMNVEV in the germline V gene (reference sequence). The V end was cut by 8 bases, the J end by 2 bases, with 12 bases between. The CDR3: CASWGGLNTEAFF. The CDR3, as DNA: TGTGCCAGCTGGGGGGGCCTCAACACTGAAGCTTTCTTT.

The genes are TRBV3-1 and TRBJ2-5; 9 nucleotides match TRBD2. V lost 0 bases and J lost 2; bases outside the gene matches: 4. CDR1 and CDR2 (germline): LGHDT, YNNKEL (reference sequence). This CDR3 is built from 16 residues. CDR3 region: CASSQEPSGAQETQYF. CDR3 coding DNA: TGTGCCAGCAGCCAAGAGCCTAGCGGGGCACAAGAGACCCAGTACTTC.

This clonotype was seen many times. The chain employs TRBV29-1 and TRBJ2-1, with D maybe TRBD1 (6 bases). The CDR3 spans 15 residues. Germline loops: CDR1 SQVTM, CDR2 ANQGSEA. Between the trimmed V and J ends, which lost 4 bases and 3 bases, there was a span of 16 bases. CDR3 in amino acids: CSVVTTQGLYNEQFF. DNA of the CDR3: TGCAGCGTTGTTACCACCCAGGGGCTCTACAATGAGCAGTTCTTC.

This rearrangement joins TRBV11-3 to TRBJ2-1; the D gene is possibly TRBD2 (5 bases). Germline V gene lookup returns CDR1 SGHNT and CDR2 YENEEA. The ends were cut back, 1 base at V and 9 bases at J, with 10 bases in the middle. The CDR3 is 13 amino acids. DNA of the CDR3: TGTGCCAGCAGCTTAGGGACTTTGGGTGAGCAGTTCTTC. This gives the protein CASSLGTLGEQFF. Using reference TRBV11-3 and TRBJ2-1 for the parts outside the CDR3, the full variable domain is EAGVVQSPRYKIIEKKQPVAFWCNPISGHNTLYWYLQNLGQGPELLIRYENEEAVDDSQLPKDRFSAERLKGVDSTLKIQPAELGDSAVYLCASSLGTLGEQFFGPGTRLTVL.

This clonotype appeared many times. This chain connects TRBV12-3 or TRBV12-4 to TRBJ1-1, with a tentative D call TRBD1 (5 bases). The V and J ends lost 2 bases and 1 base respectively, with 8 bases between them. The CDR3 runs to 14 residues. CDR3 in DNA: TGTGCCAGCAGTTTAATACAGGCGAACACTGAAGCTTTCTTT. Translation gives CASSLIQANTEAFF.

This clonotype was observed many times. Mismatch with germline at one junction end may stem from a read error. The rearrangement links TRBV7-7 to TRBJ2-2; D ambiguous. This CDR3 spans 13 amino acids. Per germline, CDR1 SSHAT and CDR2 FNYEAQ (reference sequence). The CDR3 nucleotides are TGTGCTAGCAGCTTAAGGGTAGAAGGGGAGCTGTTTTTT. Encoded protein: CASSLRVEGELFF.